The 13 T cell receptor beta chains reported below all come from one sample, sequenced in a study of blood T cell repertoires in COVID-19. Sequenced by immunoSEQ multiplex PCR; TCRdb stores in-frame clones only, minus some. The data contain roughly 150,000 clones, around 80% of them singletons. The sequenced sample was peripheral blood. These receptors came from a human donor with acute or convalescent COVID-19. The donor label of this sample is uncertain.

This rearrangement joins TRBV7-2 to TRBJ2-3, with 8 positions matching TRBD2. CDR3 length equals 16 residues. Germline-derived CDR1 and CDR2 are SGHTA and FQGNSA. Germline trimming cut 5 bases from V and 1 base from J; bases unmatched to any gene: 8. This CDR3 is CASSPVGGDGTDTQYF. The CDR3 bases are TGTGCCAGCAGCCCGGTCGGGGGGGACGGCACAGATACGCAGTATTTT.

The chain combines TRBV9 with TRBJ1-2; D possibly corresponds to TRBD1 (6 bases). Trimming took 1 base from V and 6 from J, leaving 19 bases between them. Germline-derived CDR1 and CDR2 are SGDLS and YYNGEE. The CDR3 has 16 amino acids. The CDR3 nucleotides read TGTGCCAGCAGCGTATCACCGGACAGCTTGGAGAATGGCTACACCTTC. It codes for CASSVSPDSLENGYTF.

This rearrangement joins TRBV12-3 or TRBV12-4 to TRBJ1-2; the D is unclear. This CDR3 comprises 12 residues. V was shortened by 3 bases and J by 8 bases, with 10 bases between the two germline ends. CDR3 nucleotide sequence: TGTGCCAGCAGTTTCGGGAGGGTGGGCTACACCTTC. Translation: CASSFGRVGYTF.

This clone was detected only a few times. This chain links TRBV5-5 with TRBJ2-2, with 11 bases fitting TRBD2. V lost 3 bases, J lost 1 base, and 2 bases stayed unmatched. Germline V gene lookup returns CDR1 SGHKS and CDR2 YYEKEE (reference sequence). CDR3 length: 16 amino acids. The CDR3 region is CASSWGTSGNTGELFF. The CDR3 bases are TGTGCCAGCAGCTGGGGGACTAGCGGGAACACCGGGGAGCTGTTTTTT.

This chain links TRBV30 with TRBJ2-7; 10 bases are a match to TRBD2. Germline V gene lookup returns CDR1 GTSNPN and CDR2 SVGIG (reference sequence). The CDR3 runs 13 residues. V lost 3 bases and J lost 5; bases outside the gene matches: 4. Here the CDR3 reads CAWRGLAENEQYF. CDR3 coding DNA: TGTGCCTGGAGAGGACTAGCGGAAAACGAGCAGTACTTC.

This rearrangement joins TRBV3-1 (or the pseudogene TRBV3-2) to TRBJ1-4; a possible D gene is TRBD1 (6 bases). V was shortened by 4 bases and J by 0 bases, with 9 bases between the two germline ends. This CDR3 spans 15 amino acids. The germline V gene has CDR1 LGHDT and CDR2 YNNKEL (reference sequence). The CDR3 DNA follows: TGTGCCAGCAGCCCGGGGGGGCCAACTAATGAAAAACTGTTTTTT. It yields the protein CASSPGGPTNEKLFF.

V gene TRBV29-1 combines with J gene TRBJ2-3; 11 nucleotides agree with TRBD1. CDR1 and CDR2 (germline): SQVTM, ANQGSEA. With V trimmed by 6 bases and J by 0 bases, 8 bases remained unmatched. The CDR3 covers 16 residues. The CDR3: CSVGQGAGLSTDTQYF. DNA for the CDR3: TGCAGCGTCGGACAGGGGGCAGGTCTAAGCACAGATACGCAGTATTTT.

CDR3 loop: CASSLEGNYGYTF. CDR3 in DNA: TGCGCCAGCAGCTTGGAGGGGAACTATGGCTACACCTTC. The V gene is TRBV5-1, the J gene TRBJ1-2; possible D gene TRBD1, 5 bases. The V end lost 0 bases, the J end lost 2 bases, and 5 bases lay between the germline ends. The CDR3 consists of 13 residues. Germline values: CDR1 SGHRS, CDR2 YFSETQ.

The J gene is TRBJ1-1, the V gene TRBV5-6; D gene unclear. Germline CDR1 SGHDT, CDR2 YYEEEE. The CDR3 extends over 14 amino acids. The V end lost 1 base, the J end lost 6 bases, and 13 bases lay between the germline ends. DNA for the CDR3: TGTGCCAGCAGCTTGTTCACCGTAGAACCTGAAGCTTTCTTT. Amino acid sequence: CASSLFTVEPEAFF.

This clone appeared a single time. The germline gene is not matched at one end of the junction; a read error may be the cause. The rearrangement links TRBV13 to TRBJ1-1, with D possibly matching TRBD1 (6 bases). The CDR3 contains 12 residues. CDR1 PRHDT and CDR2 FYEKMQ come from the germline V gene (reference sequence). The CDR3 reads CASSLGVGTSLF. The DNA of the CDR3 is TGTGCCAGCAGCTTAGGCGTCGGGACAAGCCTATTC.

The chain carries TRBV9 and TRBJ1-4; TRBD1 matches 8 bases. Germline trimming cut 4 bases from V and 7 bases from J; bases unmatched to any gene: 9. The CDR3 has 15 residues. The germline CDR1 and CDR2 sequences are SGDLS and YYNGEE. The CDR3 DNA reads TGTGCCAGCAGCCCCCGACAGGGGTTTTCTGAAAAACTGTTTTTT. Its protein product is CASSPRQGFSEKLFF. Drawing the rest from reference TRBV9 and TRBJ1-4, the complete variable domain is DSGVTQTPKHLITATGQRVTLRCSPRSGDLSVYWYQQSLDQGLQFLIQYYNGEERAKGNILERFSAQQFPDLHSELNLSSLELGDSALYFCASSPRQGFSEKLFFGSGTQLSVL.

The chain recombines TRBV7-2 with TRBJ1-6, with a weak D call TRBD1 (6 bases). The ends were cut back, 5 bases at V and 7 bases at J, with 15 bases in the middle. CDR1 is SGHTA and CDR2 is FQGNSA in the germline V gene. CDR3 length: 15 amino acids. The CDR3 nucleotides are TGTGCCAGCAGCGTAGGACGTACAGGGAATTCACCCCTCCACTTT. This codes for CASSVGRTGNSPLHF.

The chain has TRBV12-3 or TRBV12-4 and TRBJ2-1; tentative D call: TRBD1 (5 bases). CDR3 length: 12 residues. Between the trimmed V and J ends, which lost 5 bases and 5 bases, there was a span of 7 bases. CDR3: CASSTRDNEQFF. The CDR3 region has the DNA TGTGCCAGCAGTACCAGGGACAATGAGCAGTTCTTC.